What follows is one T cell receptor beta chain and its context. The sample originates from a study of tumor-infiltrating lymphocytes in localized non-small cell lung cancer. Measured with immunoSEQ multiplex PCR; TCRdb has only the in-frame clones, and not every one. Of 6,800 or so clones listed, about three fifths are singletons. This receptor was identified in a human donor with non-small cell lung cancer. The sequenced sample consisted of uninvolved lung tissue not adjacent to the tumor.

DNA of the CDR3: TGTGCCAGTAACCTAAATACCGGGGGCTACACCTTC. This translates into CASNLNTGGYTF. V and J are TRBV19 and TRBJ1-2; no firm D call. Germline-derived CDR1 and CDR2 are LNHDA and SQIVND (reference sequence). The CDR3 is made up of 12 amino acids. V lost 7 bases to trimming and J lost 8 bases, with 14 bases between them.